The sequence of this T cell receptor beta chain was determined in a study of T cells in Graves' hyperthyroidism and ophthalmopathy (dated by TCRdb to between 2019 and 2020). General notes on the study: To identify distinguishing TCR V-J signatures, a discovery cohort of 95 to 100 patients was used, comprising under 45 with Graves' ophthalmopathy and 57 with stable Graves' hyperthyroidism. Prospective prediction of ophthalmopathy was tested in an independent validation cohort of fewer than 20 hyperthyroidism patients and roughly 16 patients who later progressed to ophthalmopathy. The 90 or so discovery patients were randomly split 7:3 into training and test sets. The study also compared thyroid tissue and blood T-cell repertoires from roughly 6 Graves' hyperthyroidism patients. After sampling, hyperthyroidism patients received methimazole starting at 30 mg daily, and ophthalmopathy patients received high-dose intravenous methylprednisolone. According to the paper, TCR Vbeta CDR3 sequencing was carried out on about 140 peripheral blood samples, which came from under 50 ophthalmopathy, around 74 hyperthyroidism and approximately 17 progressor patients.

CDR1 and CDR2 (SQVTM, ANQGSEA) derive from the germline V gene. The cysteine opens and the phenylalanine closes a CDR3 of 11 amino acids. Just the 33-base CDR3 DNA is kept, in frame starting at base 1. Between the V and J ends, shortened by 2 bases and 10 bases respectively, the junction contains 8 bases. Stable Graves' hyperthyroidism was defined as the absence of progression to ophthalmopathy over 18 months of follow-up. The hyperthyroidism patients were between 18 and 65 years old and newly diagnosed, with a disease duration of less than 2 months. Patients with uncontrolled infections, other autoimmune diseases, pregnancy or lactation were excluded. Diagnoses were established on the basis of clinical symptoms, serum thyroxine and TRAb, thyroid ultrasound, and orbital computed tomography. Total RNA was extracted using Trizol reagent, and RNA quality was assessed on an Agilent 2100 Bioanalyzer. The TCR beta CDR3 regions were amplified from the RNA transcripts. For the first round of RT-PCR on the TCR CDR3, the HTBI primer set was used together with the Qiagen OneStep RT-PCR kit. Libraries were constructed in a second round of multiplex PCR, after which size selection and purification were performed. The libraries were sequenced on an Illumina HiSeq2000 using paired-end 100 bp reads. The authors' analysis ran thus. SOAPnuke was used to process the raw data, removing reads that contained adapters or uncalled bases, had a mean Phred below 15, or lacked an exact match to the constant primer or identifier. High-quality paired reads were merged with COPE v1.2.5, and unique nucleotide sequences were defined as clonotypes. MiTCR v1.1 was used to align the clonotypes against IMGT TRBV, TRBD and TRBJ reference segments. The analysis was restricted to V-J combinations with a frequency above 0.0001, which together covered about 99% of the repertoires. The TCS score was defined as F50 (clonal expansion) divided by E x V (chaos), with BLOSUM62-based TCRdist calculated between CDR3 peptides within each V-J. Welch's t-statistics and random forest reduced fewer than 600 V-J features to 10 to 15, which were used in a naive Bayes classifier (R e1071). The public reads were run again by TCRdb, first through fastp at Q25 and then through MiXCR, and only productive beta chains were kept. Records with the same CDR3 protein are collapsed into one entry carrying the most frequent genes and DNA. In this record, the V and J calls reflect TCRdb's handling and not the investigators' own analysis. Here the sample has hundreds of thousands of distinct CDR3 sequences; 35% to 55% occur a single time. Of the sample, approximately 8.2% falls within the top ten clones.

Findings and caveats that apply to the study as a whole: In validation, the model predicted progression to ophthalmopathy a median of about 6 months before onset, with approximately 70% sensitivity and nearly 75% specificity. No statistical method was used to set the sample size in advance, and investigators knew the group allocation. Most expanded thyroid clonotypes (frequency above 0.001) were also detected in blood, a finding suggesting that blood repertoires may reflect thyroid immune responses. A model built on a 13 V-J signature distinguished ophthalmopathy from stable hyperthyroidism, reaching around 90% sensitivity and about 81% specificity in cross-validation and 80%/75% in testing.

Note on this clonotype: Its cognate antigen has yet to be identified. The record has no base qualities; no much larger clone is one base away.

The specimen was peripheral blood or thyroid tissue (not recorded which). This receptor chain uses TRBV29-1 and TRBJ2-2; the D gene cannot be named for sure. This sequence was found in a woman in her late teens or twenties with Graves' hyperthyroidism. Donor details come from another sample of the same person, matched by shared clones. The nucleotide sequence reads as follows: TGCAGCGTTGAATGGGCCGAGGAGCTGTTTTTT. It translates to CSVEWAEELFF.